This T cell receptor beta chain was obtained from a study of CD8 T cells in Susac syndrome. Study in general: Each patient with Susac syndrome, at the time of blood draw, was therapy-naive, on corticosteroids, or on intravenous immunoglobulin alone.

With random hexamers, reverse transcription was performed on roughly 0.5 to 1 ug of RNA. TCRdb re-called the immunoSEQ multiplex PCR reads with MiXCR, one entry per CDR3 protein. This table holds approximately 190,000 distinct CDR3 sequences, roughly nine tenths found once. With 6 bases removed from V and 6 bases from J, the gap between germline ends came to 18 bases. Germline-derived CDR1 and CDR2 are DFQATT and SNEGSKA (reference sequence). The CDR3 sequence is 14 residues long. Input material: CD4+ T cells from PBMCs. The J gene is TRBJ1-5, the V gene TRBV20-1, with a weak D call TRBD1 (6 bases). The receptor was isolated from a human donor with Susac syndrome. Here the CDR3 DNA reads TGCAGTGCCGCCCCCGTGGGGGGCAGTCAGCCCCAGCATTTT. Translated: CSAAPVGGSQPQHF.